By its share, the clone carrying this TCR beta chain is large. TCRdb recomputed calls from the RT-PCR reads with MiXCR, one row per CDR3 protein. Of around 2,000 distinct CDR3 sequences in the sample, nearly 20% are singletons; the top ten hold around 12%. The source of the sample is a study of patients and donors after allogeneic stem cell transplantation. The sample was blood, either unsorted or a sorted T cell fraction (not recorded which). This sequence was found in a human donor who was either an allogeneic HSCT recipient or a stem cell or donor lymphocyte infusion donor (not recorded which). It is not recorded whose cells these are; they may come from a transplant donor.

CDR3 nucleotide sequence: TGTGCCAGCAGCTTAGCCGGCCGGGGCTACACCTTC. Its protein product is CASSLAGRGYTF. The chain carries TRBV7-9 and TRBJ1-2; D is undetermined. The CDR3 runs to 12 residues. Trimming removed 0 bases from V and 8 bases from J, with 7 bases in between. CDR1 is SEHNR and CDR2 is FQNEAQ in the germline V gene (reference sequence).